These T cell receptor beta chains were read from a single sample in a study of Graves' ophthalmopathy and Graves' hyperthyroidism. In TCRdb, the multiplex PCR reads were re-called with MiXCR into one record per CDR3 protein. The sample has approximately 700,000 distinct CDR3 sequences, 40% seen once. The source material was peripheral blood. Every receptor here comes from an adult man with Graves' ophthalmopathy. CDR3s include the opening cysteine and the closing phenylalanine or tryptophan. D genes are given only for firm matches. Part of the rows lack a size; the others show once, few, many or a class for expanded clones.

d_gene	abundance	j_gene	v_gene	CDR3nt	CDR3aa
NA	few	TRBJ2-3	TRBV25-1	TGTGCCAGCAGTGATCGGGGGACGACCACAGATACGCAGTATTTT	CASSDRGTTTDTQYF
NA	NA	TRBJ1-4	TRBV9	TGTGCCAGCAGCCGAAGTGATAATGAAAAACTGTTTTTT	CASSRSDNEKLFF
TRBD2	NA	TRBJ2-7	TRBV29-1	TGCAGCGTTGAAGATAAGGGGACTAGCGGGAGGGCAGAGGAGCAGTACTTC	CSVEDKGTSGRAEEQYF
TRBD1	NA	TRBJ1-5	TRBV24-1	TGTGCCACCAGTGATCCACAGGGGGGGGATCAGCCCCAGCATTTT	CATSDPQGGDQPQHF
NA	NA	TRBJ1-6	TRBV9	TGTACCAGCAGAGACGACGGAGTTAATTCACCCCTCCACTTT	CTSRDDGVNSPLHF
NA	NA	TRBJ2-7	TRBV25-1	TGTGCCAGCTCACCAACCAGGAGGCGACATGTCTACGAGCAGTACTTC	CASSPTRRRHVYEQYF
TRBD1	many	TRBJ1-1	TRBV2	TGTGCCAGCAGACAGGGGGTCGTCGGGGACACTGAAGCTTTCTTT	CASRQGVVGDTEAFF
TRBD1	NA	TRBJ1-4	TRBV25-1	TGTGCCAGCAGTGCTAGAGACAGGGGAGGTGAAAAACTGTTTTTT	CASSARDRGGEKLFF
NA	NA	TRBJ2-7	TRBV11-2	TGTGCCAGCAGCTTGGCCGTTAGTAAGCGAAAAAGAGGCGGGGACTACGAGCAGTACTTC	CASSLAVSKRKRGGDYEQYF
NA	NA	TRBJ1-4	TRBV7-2	TGTGCCAGCAGCCCAAGTGGGACACACTTCCCCAATGAAAAACTGTTTTTT	CASSPSGTHFPNEKLFF
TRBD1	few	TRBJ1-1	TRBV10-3	TGTGCCAGCAGCCAAAACAGGGGAATCACTGAAGCTTTCTTT	CASSQNRGITEAFF
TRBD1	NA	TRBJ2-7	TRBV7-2	TGTGCCAGCAGCTTTTCCCAGGGGGTTATCTCCTACGAGCAGTACTTC	CASSFSQGVISYEQYF
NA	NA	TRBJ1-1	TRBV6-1	TGTGCCAGCAGTGAAGTTCGGGACACTGAAGCTTTCTTT	CASSEVRDTEAFF
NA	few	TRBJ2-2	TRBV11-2	TGTGCCACCAGCTTAGGAGACTACTACACCGGGGAGCTGTTTTTT	CATSLGDYYTGELFF
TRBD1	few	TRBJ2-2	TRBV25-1	TGTGCCAGCAGCGAAGACAGGGTCTGGACCGGGGAGCTGTTTTTT	CASSEDRVWTGELFF
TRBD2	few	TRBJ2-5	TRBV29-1	TGCAGCGTTGAAGATCTCAGCGGGGGGGAATTAGAGTACCAAGAGACCCAGTACTTC	CSVEDLSGGELEYQETQYF
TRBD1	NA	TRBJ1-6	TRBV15	TGTGCCACCAGCAGCGTCGGCAGGGGGCAATCACCCCTCCACTTT	CATSSVGRGQSPLHF
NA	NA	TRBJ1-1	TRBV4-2	TGTGCCAGCAGCGTACAAGGAAGGAGGTACACTGAAGCTTTCTTT	CASSVQGRRYTEAFF
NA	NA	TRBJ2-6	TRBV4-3	TGCGCCAGCAGCCAAGATTTAACAGGTTACTCTGGGGCCAACGTCCTGACTTTC	CASSQDLTGYSGANVLTF
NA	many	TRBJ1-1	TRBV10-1	TGCGCCAGCAGTGAAACTGACGGGAACACTGAAGCTTTCTTT	CASSETDGNTEAFF
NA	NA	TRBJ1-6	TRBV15	TGTGCCACCAGCACTCGTCAGGGACAAAATTCACCCCTCCACTTT	CATSTRQGQNSPLHF
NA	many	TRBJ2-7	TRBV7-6	TGTGCCAGCAGCCTCGAGGGATCCCCCTACGAGCAGTACTTC	CASSLEGSPYEQYF
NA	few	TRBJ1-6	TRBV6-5	TGTGCCAGCAGGGGACGGATAAATTCACCCCTCCACTTT	CASRGRINSPLHF
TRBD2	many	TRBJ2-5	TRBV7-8	TGTGCCAGCAGCTCCGGACGACTAGCGGGGAAGACCCAGTACTTC	CASSSGRLAGKTQYF
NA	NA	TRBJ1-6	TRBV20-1	TGCAGTGCTAGTGGGGGCTTCGGTAATTCACCCCTCCACTTT	CSASGGFGNSPLHF
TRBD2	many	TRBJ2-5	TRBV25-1	TGTGCCAGCAGTGAATCTGGGGGACTAGCGGGAGGAGAGACCCAGTACTTC	CASSESGGLAGGETQYF
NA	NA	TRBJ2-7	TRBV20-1	TGCAGTGCTAGGCAGGGCTACTCCTACGAGCAGTACTTC	CSARQGYSYEQYF
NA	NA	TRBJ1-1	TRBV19	TGTGCCAGTACCTCGGGGGTTGTTGAAGCTTTCTTT	CASTSGVVEAFF
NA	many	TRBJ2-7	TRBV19	TGTGCCAGTAGTCCGCCGGGCCTTAAGAACGAGCAGTACTTC	CASSPPGLKNEQYF
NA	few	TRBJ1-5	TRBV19	TGTGCCAGTAGAGGTCGGGAAATTAGCAATCAGCCCCAGCATTTT	CASRGREISNQPQHF
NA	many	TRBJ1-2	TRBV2	TGTGCCAGCAGTGACAGACAGGATGCCTATGGCTACACCTTC	CASSDRQDAYGYTF
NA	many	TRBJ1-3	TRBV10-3	TGTGCCATCAGTGAGTTCGGGGCTGCCGGAAACACCATATATTTT	CAISEFGAAGNTIYF
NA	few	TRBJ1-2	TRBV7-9	TGTGCCAGCAGCCCTCTCGCATCGGGCTATGGCTACACCTTC	CASSPLASGYGYTF
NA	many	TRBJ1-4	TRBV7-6	TGTGCCAGCAGCTTAGCGCGGGGGCGCGGTGAAAAACTGTTTTTT	CASSLARGRGEKLFF
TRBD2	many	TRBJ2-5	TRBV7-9	TGTGCCAGCAGCTCCGAGCGGGGGGACCACCAAGAGACCCAGTACTTC	CASSSERGDHQETQYF
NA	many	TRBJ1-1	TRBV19	TGTGCCAGTAGTATTCAAGGGGCGAACACTGAAGCTTTCTTT	CASSIQGANTEAFF
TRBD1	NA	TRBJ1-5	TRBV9	TGTGCCATCCACAGGGACAGAGGCAATCAGCCCCAGCATTTT	CAIHRDRGNQPQHF
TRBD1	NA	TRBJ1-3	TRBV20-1	TGCAGTGCTGTTGGGACAGACTCTGGAAACACCATATATTTT	CSAVGTDSGNTIYF
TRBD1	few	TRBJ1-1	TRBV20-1	TGCAGTGCTAAGAAGACAGGGGGATCCACTGAAGCTTTCTTT	CSAKKTGGSTEAFF
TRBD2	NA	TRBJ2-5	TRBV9	TGTGCCAACAGCGTAGGGGTGTTGGGACTAGCGGGCCAAGAGACCCAGTACTTC	CANSVGVLGLAGQETQYF
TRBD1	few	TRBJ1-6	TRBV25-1	TGTGCCGAGAGGGACAGGGACTCACCCCTCCACTTT	CAERDRDSPLHF
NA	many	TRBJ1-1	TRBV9	TGTGCCAGCAGCGTAGGTGTGGGCACTGAAGCTTTCTTT	CASSVGVGTEAFF
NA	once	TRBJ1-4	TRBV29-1	TGCAGCGTCCGGAGGTCGGGTGAAAAACTGTTTTTT	CSVRRSGEKLFF
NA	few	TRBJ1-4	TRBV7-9	TGTGCCAGCAGCCGAGCCCGGAATAATGAAAAACTGTTTTTT	CASSRARNNEKLFF
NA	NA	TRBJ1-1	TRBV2	TGTGCCAGCAGCCATGCCAGGGGCTTGGACACTGAAGCTTTCTTT	CASSHARGLDTEAFF
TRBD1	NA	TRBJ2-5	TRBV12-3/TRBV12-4	TGTGCCAGCAGCCAAAGAGACAGGGCGGTGAAGACCCAGTACTTC	CASSQRDRAVKTQYF
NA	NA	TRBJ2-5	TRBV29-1	TGCAGCGCGCCCGGGGGGACACAAGAGACCCAGTACTTC	CSAPGGTQETQYF
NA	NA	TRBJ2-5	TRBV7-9	TGTGCCAGCAGCTTTCGGCTAGGGGTCCAGTACTTC	CASSFRLGVQYF
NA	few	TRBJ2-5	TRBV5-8	TGTGCCAGCAGCTCAGGGACGGCTTTCCAAGAGACCCAGTACTTC	CASSSGTAFQETQYF
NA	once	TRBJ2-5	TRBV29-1	TGCAGCGTTGAAGGGTTCCCGCAGGATGGGGAGACCCAGTACTTC	CSVEGFPQDGETQYF
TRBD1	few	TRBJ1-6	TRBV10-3	TGTGCCAGCAGTTACTCGTCTGACAGGGTGAAGTCACCCCTCCACTTT	CASSYSSDRVKSPLHF
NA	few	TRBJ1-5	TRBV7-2	TGTGCCAGCAGCTTAGCGTATGGGAAGGGATCTATCAATCAGCCCCAGCATTTT	CASSLAYGKGSINQPQHF
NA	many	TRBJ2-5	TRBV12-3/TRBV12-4	TGTGCCAGTAGTTCGGGCAGCCAAGAGACCCAGTACTTC	CASSSGSQETQYF
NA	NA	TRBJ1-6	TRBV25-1	TGTGCCAGCAGTGCTAGATCGGGACTACCGTCGAATTCACCCCTCCACTTT	CASSARSGLPSNSPLHF